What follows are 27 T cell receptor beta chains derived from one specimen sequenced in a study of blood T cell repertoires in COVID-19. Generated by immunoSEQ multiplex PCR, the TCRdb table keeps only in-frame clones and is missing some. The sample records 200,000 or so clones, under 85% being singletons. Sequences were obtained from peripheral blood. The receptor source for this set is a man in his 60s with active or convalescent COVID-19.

This chain's CDR3 is CASSLPGGTGELFF. The CDR3 nucleotides are TGTGCCAGCAGCTTGCCCGGGGGGACCGGGGAGCTGTTTTTT. This chain joins TRBV5-4 and TRBJ2-2; TRBD2 matches 7 bases. CDR3 size: 14 residues. CDR1 SGHNT and CDR2 YYREEE come from the germline V gene (reference sequence). V gave up 1 base and J gave up 5 bases; unmatched junction bases: 2.

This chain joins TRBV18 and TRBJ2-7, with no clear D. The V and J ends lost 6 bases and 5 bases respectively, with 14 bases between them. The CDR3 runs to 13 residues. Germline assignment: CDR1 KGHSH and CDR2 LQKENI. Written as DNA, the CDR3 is TGTGCCAGCTCTCAAAGCCAAGTAGACGAGCAGTACTTC. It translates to CASSQSQVDEQYF.

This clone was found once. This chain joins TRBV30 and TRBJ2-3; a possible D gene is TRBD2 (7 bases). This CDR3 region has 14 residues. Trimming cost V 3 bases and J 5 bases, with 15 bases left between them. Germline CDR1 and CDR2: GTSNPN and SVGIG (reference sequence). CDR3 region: CAWRAWGGGDTQYF. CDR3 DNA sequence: TGTGCCTGGAGGGCATGGGGAGGGGGAGATACGCAGTATTTT.

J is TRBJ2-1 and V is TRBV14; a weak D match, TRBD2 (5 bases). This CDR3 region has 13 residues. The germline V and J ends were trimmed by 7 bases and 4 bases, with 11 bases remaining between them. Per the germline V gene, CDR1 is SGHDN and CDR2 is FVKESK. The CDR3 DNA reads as TGTGCCAGCAACCTAGGACTGTACAATGAGCAGTTCTTC. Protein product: CASNLGLYNEQFF.

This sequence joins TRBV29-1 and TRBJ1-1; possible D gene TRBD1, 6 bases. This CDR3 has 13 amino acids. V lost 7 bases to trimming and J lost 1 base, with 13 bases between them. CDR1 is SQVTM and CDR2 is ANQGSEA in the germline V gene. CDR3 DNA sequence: TGCAGCGCTACCGGGACAACGAACACTGAAGCTTTCTTT. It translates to CSATGTTNTEAFF.

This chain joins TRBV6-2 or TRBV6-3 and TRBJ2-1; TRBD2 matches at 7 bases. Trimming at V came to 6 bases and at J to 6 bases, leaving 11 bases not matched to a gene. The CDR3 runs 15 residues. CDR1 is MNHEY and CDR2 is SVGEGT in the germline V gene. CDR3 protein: CASSPSGKQSNEQFF. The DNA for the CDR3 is TGTGCCAGCAGCCCTAGCGGAAAGCAGTCCAATGAGCAGTTCTTC.

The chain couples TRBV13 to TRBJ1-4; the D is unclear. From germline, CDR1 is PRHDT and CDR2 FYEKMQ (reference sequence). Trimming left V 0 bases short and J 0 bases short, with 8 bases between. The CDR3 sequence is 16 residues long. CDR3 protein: CASSLGRFTTNEKLFF. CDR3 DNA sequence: TGTGCCAGCAGCTTAGGCCGGTTTACAACTAATGAAAAACTGTTTTTT.

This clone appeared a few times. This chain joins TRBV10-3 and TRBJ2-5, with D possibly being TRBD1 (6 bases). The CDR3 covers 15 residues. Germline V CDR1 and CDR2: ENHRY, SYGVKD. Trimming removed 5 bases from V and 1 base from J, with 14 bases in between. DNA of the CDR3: TGTGCCATCAGTCTCAAACAGGGCTTCCAAGAGACCCAGTACTTC. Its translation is CAISLKQGFQETQYF.

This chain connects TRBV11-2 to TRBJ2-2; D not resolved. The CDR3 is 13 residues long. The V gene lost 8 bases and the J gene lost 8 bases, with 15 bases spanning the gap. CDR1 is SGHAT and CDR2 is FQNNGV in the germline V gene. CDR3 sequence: CASGNAVSGELFF. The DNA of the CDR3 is TGTGCCAGCGGAAACGCGGTTTCAGGGGAGCTGTTTTTT.

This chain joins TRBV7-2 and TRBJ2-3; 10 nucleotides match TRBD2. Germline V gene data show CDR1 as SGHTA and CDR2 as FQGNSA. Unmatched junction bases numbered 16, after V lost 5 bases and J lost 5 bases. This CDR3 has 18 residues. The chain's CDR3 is CASSVDPTSGSGGDTQYF. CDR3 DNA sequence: TGTGCCAGCAGCGTGGACCCGACTAGCGGGTCGGGGGGAGATACGCAGTATTTT.

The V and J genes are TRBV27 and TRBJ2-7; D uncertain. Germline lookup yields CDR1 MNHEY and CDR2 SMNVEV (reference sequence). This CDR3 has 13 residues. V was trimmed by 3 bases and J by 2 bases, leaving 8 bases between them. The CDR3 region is CASSLIHTYEQYF. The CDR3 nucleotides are TGTGCCAGCAGTTTGATACACACCTACGAGCAGTACTTC.

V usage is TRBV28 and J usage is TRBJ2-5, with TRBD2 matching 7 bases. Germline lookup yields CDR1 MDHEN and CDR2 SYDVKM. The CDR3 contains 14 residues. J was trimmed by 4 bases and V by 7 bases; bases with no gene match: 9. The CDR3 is CASKERGLGETQYF. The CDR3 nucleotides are TGTGCCAGCAAGGAGCGGGGTTTGGGAGAGACCCAGTACTTC.

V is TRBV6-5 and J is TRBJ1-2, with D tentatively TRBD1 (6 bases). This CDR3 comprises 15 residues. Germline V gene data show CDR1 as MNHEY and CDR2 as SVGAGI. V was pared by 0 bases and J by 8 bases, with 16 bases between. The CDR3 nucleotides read TGTGCCAGCAGTTACTCAGGACAGCTCTATGGGGGCTACACCTTC. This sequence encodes CASSYSGQLYGGYTF.

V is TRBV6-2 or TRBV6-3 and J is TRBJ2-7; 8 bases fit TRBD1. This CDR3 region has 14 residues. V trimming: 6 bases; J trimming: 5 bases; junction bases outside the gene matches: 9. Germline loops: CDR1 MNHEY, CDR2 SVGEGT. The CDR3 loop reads CASSFQGAPHEQYF. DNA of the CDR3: TGTGCCAGCAGCTTTCAGGGGGCCCCCCACGAGCAGTACTTC.

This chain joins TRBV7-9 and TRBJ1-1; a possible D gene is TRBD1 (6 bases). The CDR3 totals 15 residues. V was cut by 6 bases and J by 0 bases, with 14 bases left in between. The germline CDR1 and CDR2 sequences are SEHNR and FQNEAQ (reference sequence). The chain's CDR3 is CASSLTGQMNTEAFF. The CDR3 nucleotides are TGTGCCAGCAGTTTGACAGGACAAATGAACACTGAAGCTTTCTTT.

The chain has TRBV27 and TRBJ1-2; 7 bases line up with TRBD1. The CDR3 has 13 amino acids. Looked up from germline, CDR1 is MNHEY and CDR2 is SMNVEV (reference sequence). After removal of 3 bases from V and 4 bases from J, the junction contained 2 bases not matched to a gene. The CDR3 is CASSFAGGYGYTF. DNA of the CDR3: TGTGCCAGCAGTTTCGCAGGGGGCTATGGCTACACCTTC.

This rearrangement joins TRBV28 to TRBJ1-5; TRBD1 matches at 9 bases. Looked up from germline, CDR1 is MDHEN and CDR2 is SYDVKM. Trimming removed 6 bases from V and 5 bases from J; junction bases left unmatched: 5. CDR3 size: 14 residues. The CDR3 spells CASSPGTGHQPQHF. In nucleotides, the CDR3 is TGTGCCAGCAGCCCCGGGACAGGGCATCAGCCCCAGCATTTT.

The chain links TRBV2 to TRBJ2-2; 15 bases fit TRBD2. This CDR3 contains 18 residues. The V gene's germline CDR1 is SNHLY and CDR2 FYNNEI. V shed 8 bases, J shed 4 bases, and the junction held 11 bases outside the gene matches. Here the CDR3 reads CASGPGLAGGPVTGELFF. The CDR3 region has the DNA TGTGCCAGCGGGCCGGGACTAGCGGGAGGCCCGGTCACCGGGGAGCTGTTTTTT.

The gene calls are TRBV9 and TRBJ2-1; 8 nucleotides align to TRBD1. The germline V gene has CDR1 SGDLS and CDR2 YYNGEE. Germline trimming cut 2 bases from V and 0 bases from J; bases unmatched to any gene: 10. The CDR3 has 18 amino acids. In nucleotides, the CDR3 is TGTGCCAGCAGCGTCGGACAGGGAAGGGACAGCTCCTACAATGAGCAGTTCTTC. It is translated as CASSVGQGRDSSYNEQFF.

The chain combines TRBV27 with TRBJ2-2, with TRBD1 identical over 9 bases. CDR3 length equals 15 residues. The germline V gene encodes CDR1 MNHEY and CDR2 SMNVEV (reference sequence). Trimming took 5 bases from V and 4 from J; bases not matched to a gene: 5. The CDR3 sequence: CASSLQGAVTGELFF. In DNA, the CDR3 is TGTGCCAGCAGTCTACAGGGGGCGGTCACCGGGGAGCTGTTTTTT.

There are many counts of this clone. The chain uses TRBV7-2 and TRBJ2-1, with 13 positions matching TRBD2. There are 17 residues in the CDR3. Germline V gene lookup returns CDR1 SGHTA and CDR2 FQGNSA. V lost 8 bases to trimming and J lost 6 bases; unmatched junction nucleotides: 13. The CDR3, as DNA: TGTGCCAGCGCGGACGGAGGGACTAGCGGGATTATCAATGAGCAGTTCTTC. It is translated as CASADGGTSGIINEQFF.

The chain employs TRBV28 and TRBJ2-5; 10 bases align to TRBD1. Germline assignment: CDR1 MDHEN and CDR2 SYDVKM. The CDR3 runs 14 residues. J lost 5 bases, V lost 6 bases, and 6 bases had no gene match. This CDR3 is CASSPTGGGETQYF. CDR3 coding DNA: TGTGCCAGCAGCCCGACAGGGGGCGGGGAGACCCAGTACTTC.

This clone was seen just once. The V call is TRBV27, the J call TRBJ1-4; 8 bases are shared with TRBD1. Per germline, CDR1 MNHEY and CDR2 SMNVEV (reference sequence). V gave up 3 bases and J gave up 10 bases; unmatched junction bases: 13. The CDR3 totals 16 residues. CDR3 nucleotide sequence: TGTGCCAGCAGTTTGCCACCCGGGACAGGTGCCCGAAAACTGTTTTTT. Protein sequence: CASSLPPGTGARKLFF.

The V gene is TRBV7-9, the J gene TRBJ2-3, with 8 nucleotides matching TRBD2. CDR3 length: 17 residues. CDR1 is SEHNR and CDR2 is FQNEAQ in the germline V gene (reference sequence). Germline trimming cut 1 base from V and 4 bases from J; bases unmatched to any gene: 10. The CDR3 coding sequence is TGTGCCAGCAGCTTAGACCCGGGGGGGCGAGGTGCAGATACGCAGTATTTT. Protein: CASSLDPGGRGADTQYF.

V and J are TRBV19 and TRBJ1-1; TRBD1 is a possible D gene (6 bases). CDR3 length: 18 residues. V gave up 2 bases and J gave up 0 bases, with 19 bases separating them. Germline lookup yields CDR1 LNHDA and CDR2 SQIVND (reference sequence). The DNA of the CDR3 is TGTGCCAGTAGTATACTTTGGAGCTTAGGGGGTTTGAACACTGAAGCTTTCTTT. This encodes CASSILWSLGGLNTEAFF.

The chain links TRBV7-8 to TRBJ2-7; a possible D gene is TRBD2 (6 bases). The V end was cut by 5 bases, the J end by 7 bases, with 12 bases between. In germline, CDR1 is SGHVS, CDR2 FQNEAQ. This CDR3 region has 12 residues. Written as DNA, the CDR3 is TGTGCCAGCAGCGCGGACCGGGGGGAGCAGTACTTC. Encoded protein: CASSADRGEQYF.

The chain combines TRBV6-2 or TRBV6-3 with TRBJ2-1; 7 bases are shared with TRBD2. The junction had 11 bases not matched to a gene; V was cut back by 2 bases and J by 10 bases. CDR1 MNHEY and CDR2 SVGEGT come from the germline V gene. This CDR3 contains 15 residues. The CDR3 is CASSYVGGPYKEQFF. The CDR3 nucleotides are TGTGCCAGCAGTTACGTGGGAGGGCCATATAAGGAGCAGTTCTTC.